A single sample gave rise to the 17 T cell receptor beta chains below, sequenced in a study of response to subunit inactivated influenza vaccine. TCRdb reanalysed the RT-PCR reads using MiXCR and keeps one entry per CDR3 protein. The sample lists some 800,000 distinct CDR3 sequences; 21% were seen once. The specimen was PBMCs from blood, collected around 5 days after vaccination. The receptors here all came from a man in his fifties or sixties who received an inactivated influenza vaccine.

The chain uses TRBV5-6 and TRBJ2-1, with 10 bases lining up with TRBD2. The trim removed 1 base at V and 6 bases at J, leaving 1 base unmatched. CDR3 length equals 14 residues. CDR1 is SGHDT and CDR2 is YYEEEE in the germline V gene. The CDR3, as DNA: TGTGCCAGCAGCTTGCTAGCGGGAGTCAATGAGCAGTTCTTC. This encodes CASSLLAGVNEQFF.

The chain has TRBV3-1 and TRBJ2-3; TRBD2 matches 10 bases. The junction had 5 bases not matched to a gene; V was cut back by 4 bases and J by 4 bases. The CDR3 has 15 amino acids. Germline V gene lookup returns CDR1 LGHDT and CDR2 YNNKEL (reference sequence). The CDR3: CASSPLAGTADTQYF. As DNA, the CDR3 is TGTGCCAGCAGCCCACTAGCGGGGACGGCAGATACGCAGTATTTT.

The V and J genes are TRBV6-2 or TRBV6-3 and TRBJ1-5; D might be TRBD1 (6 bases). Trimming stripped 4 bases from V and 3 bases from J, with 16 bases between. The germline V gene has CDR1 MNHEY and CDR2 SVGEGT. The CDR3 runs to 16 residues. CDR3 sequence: CASSFFGTRLNQPQHF. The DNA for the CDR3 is TGTGCCAGCAGTTTTTTCGGGACAAGACTCAATCAGCCCCAGCATTTT.

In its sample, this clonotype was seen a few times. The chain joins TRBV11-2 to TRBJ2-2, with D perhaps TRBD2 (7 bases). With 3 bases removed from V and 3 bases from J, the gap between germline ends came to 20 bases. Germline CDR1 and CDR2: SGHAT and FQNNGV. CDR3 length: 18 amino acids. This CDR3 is CASSFRPGGLSYTGELFF. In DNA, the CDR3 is TGTGCCAGCAGCTTCCGGCCGGGGGGCCTGTCCTACACCGGGGAGCTGTTTTTT.

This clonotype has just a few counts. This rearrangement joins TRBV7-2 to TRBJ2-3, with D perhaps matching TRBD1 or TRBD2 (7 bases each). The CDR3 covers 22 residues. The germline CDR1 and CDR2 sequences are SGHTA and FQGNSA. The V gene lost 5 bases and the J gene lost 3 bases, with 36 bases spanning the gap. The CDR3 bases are TGTGCCAGCAGCACCAACCTGTGGGACCTATTGGGAGGGGGCGCTCCTACAGATACGCAGTATTTT. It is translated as CASSTNLWDLLGGGAPTDTQYF.

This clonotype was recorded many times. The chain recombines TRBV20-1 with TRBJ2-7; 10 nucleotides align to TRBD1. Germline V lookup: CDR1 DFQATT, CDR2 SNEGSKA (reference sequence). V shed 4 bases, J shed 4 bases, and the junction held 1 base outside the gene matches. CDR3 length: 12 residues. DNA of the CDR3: TGCAGTGCTACGGGACAGGGGTACGAGCAGTACTTC. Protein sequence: CSATGQGYEQYF.

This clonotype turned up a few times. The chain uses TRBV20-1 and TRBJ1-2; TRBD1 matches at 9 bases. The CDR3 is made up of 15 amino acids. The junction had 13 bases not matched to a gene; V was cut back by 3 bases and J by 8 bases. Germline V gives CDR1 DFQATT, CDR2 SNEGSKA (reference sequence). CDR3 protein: CSARVPGQGLEGYTF. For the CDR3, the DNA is TGCAGTGCTAGGGTCCCGGGACAGGGATTGGAAGGCTACACCTTC.

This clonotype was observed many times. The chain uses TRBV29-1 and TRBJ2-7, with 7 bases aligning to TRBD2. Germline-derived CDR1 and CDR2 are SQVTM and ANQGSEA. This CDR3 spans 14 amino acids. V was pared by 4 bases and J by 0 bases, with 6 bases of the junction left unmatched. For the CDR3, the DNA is TGCAGCGTTGCGACCGGGGGGAGCTCCTACGAGCAGTACTTC. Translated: CSVATGGSSYEQYF.

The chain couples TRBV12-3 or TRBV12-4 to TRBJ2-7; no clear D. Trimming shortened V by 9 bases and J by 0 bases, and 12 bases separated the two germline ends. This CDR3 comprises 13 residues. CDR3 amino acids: CASKWGSSYEQYF. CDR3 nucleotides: TGTGCCAGTAAGTGGGGTTCCTCCTACGAGCAGTACTTC.

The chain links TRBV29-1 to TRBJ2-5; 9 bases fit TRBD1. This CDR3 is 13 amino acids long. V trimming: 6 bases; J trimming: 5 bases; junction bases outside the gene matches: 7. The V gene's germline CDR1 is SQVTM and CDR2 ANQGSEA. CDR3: CSVDRGWDETQYF. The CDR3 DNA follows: TGCAGCGTAGACAGGGGGTGGGACGAGACCCAGTACTTC.

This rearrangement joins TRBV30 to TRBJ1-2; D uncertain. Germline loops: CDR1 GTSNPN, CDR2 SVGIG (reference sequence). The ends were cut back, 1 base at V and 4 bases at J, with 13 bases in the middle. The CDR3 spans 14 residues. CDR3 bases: TGTGCCTGGAGTGGAGGTTCGCGGAGCTATGGCTACACCTTC. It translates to CAWSGGSRSYGYTF. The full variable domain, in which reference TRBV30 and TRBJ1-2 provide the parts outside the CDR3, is SQTIHQWPATLVQPVGSPLSLECTVEGTSNPNLYWYRQAAGRGLQLLFYSVGIGQISSEVPQNLSASRPQDRQFILSSKKLLLSDSGFYLCAWSGGSRSYGYTFGSGTRLTVV.

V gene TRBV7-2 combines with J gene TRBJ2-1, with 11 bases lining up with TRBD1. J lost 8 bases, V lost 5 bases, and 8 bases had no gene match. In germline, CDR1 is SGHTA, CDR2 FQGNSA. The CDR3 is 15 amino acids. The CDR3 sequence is CASSGQGAGSDEQFF. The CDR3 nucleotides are TGTGCCAGCAGCGGACAGGGGGCGGGTTCAGATGAGCAGTTCTTC.

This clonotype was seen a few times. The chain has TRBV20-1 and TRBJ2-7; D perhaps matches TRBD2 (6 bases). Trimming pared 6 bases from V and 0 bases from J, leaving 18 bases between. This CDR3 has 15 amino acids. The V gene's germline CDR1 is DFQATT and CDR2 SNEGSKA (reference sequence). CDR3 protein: CSARDSARSSYEQYF. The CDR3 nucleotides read TGCAGTGCGAGGGACTCAGCGAGGAGCTCCTACGAGCAGTACTTC.

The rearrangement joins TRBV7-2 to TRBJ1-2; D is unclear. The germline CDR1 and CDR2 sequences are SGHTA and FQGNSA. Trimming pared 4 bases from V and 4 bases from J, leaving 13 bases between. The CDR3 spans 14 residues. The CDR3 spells CASSSTSGSYGYTF. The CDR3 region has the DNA TGTGCCAGCAGCTCCACATCGGGGAGCTATGGCTACACCTTC.

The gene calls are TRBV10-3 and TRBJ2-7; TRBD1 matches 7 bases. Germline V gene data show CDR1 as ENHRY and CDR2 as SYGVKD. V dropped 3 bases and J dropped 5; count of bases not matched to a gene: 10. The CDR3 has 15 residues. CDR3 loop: CAISDGTAALHEQYF. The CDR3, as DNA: TGTGCCATCAGTGATGGGACAGCGGCCCTTCACGAGCAGTACTTC.

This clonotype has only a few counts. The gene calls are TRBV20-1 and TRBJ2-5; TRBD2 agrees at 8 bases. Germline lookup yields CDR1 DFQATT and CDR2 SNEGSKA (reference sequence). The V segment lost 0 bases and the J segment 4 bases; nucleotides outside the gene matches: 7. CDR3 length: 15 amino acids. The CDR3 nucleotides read TGCAGTGCTAGAGATGGCCGGCTAGCGGGAGAGACCCAGTACTTC. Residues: CSARDGRLAGETQYF.

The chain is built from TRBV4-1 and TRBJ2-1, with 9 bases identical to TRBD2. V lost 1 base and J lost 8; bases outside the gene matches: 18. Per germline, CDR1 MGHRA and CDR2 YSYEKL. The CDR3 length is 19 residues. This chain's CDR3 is CASSQVLSMGLAFLDEQFF. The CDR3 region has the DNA TGCGCCAGCAGCCAAGTATTGTCAATGGGACTAGCTTTTCTAGATGAGCAGTTCTTC.